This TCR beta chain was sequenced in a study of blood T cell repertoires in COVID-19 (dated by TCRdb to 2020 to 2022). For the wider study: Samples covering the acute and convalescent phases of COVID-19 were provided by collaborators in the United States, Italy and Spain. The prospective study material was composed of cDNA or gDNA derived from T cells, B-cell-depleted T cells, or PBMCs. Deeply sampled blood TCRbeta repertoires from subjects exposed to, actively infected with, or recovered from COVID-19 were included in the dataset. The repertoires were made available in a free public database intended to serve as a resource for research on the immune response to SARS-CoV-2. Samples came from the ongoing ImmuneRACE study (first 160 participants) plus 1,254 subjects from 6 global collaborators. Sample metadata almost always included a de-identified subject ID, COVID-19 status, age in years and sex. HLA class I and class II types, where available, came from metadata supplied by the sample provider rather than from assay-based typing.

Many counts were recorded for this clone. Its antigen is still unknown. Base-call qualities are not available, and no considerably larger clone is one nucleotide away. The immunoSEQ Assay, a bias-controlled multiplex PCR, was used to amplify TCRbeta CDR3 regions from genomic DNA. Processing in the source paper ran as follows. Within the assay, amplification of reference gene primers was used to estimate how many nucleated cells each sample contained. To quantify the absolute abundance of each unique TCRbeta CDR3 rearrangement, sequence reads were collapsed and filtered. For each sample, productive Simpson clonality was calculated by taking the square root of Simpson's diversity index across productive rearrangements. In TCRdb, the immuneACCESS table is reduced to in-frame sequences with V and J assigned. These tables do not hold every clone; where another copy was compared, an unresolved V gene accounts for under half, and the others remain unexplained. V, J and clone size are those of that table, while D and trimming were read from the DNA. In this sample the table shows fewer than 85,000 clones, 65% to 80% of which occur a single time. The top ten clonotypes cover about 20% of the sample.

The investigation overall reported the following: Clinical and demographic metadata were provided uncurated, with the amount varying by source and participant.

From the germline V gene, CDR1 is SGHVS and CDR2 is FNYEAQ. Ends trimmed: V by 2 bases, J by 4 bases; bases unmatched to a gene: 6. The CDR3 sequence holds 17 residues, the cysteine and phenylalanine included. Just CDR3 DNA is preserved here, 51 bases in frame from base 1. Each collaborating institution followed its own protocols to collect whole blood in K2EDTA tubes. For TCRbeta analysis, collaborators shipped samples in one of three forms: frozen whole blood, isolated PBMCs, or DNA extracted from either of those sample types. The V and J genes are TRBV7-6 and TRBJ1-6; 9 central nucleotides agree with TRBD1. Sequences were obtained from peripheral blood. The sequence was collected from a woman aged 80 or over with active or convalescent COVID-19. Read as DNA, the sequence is TGTGCCAGCAGCTTAATGGGGGGACAGGGATATAATTCACCCCTCCACTTT. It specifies CASSLMGGQGYNSPLHF.